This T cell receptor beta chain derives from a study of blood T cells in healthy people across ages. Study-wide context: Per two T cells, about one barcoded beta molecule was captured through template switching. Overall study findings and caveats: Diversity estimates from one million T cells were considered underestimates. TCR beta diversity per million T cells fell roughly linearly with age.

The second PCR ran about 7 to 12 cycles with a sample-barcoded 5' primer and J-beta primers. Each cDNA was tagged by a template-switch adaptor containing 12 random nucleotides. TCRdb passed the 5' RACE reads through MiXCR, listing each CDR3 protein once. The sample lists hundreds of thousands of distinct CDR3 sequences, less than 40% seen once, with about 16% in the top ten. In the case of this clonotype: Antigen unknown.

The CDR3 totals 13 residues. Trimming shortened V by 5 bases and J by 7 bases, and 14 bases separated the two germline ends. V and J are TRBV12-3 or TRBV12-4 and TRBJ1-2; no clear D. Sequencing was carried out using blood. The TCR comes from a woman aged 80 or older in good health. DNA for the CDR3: TGTGCCAGCAGTCGGAGTGAGTTTCGTGGCTACACCTTC. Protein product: CASSRSEFRGYTF.